This TCR beta chain originates from a study of identical twins. Germline V gene lookup returns CDR1 SGHTA and CDR2 FQGTGA. V was clipped by 5 bases and J by 1 base, with 17 bases between them. The CDR3 runs 16 residues. Using its own MiXCR run on the 5' RACE reads, TCRdb lists one record per CDR3 protein. The profile shows 640,000 or so distinct CDR3 sequences, 5.5% to 7.5% of them singletons. Study-wide findings and caveats: The analysis was cross-sectional rather than longitudinal within donors. Twins' surplus sharing was weaker for beta out-of-frame sequences.

This clonotype was detected a few times. What it binds is not known. Sequences were obtained from naive T cells sorted from blood. This TCR derives from a man aged 18 to 29 in good health. The chain employs TRBV7-3 and TRBJ1-1; D unresolved. This CDR3 reads CASSPLRRHKNTEAFF. CDR3 nucleotides: TGTGCCAGCAGCCCGCTACGGCGACATAAGAACACTGAAGCTTTCTTT.